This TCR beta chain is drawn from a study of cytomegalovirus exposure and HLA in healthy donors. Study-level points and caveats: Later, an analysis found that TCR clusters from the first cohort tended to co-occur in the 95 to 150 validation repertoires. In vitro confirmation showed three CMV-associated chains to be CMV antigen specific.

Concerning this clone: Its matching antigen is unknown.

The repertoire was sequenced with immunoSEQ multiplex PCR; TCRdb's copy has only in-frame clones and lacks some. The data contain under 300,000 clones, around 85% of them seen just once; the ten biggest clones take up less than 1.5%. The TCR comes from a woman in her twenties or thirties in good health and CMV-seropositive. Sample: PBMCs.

CDR3 protein: CASSTPQGSLDEKLFF. For the CDR3, the DNA is TGTGCCAGCAGTACTCCACAGGGGTCTTTGGATGAAAAACTGTTTTTT. The chain is built from TRBV7-9 and TRBJ1-4, with TRBD1 identical over 7 bases. The J segment lost 6 bases and the V segment lost 6 bases, leaving 13 bases of the junction unmatched. CDR3 length: 16 amino acids. Per germline, CDR1 SEHNR and CDR2 FQNEAQ (reference sequence).